This entry concerns a single T cell receptor (beta chain). Its antigen remains unknown. This sample is part of a study of identical twins. Study results and caveats: Reduced insertions were recorded for abundant cord blood beta clonotypes, with no such pattern in memory repertoires. Excess sharing by twins proved weaker in beta out-of-frame sequences. Models underpredicted monozygotic twin sharing of out-of-frame TCR alpha.

TCRdb re-called the 5' RACE reads with MiXCR, one entry per CDR3 protein. The table lists under 500,000 distinct CDR3 sequences, 13% to 15% of them singletons, with about 0.97% in the top ten. This sample also appeared in a second study, on yellow fever vaccine responses in identical twins. According to that study: Twins showed a vaccine T cell response that reportedly seemed partly convergent, partly personalized.

The source material was CD4+ T cells sorted from blood. The clonotype originates from a woman under 30 in good health.

CDR3 coding DNA: TGTGCCAGCAGCCTCGGACTAGCGGGGGCCAACTCCTACAATGAGCAGTTCTTC. Translating gives CASSLGLAGANSYNEQFF. This chain links TRBV14 with TRBJ2-1, with TRBD2 matching over 13 bases. The ends lost 4 bases at V and 0 bases at J; junction bases unmatched: 6. The CDR3 totals 18 residues. Per the germline V gene, CDR1 is SGHDN and CDR2 is FVKESK.